This TCR beta chain appears in the sequencing data of a study of shared clonotypes between healthy human individuals. Whole-study findings and limits: When naive CD4 clonotypes were compared across a handful of donors, about 4.8% were shared.

Every donor, a Caucasian adult, lived in Nashville, Tennessee. The run depth of the assay was deep. Sorted-subset replicate PCR reactions contained about 200 ng DNA, corresponding to some 29,000 T cell genomes. This table comes from immunoSEQ multiplex PCR, and its TCRdb copy is limited to in-frame clones, with some not included. The profile shows 550,000 to 800,000 clones, approximately 79% of them singletons. CDR1 and CDR2 (germline): ENHRY, SYGVKD. V was shortened by 3 bases and J by 0 bases, with 8 bases between the two germline ends. The CDR3 has 15 amino acids. With regard to this clone: The antigen is unknown.

The receptor comes from a woman in her twenties or thirties in good health. The genes are TRBV10-3 and TRBJ2-2; D call uncertain. What was sequenced was memory CD4+ T cells sorted from blood. Subset meaning: CD45RA-negative fraction. The CDR3 loop reads CAISDWQSNTGELFF. DNA of the CDR3: TGTGCCATCAGTGATTGGCAGTCGAACACCGGGGAGCTGTTTTTT.